This T cell receptor (beta chain) was observed in a study of graft-versus-host responses after intestinal transplantation. Study in general: All of the recipients had induction that used anti-thymocyte globulin, then tacrolimus and steroids for 2 to 3 years. Notes on the study in general: Investigators detected GvH clones in recipient marrow, with some emerging earlier in ileum or blood.

The CDR3 length is 13 residues. Germline CDR1 and CDR2: MNHNY and SVGAGI (reference sequence). Unmatched junction bases numbered 3, after V lost 7 bases and J lost 3 bases. Sequencing was performed with immunoSEQ multiplex PCR; in TCRdb, only in-frame clones are kept and a portion is missing. Counted here are 90,000 or so clones, roughly four fifths occurring once; the ten biggest clones make up about 0.8%. Note on this clone: Its target is not known.

This TCR derives from a human donor who received an intestinal transplant. V gene TRBV6-6 combines with J gene TRBJ2-7, with TRBD2 matching over 10 bases. The sequencing used unstimulated CD4+ T cells sorted from spleen or lymph node cells, collected before intestinal transplant. This chain's CDR3 is CASMWTSGYEQYF. In DNA, the CDR3 is TGTGCCAGCATGTGGACTAGCGGCTACGAGCAGTACTTC.